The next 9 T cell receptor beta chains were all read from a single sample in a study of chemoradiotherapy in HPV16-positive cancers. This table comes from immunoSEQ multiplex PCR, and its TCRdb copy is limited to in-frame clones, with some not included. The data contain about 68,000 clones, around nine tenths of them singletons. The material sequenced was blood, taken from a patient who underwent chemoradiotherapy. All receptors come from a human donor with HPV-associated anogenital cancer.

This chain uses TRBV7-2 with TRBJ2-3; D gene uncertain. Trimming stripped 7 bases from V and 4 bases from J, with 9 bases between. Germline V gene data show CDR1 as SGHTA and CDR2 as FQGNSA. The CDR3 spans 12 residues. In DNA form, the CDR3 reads TGTGCCAGCAAGAGTTTAGCAGATACGCAGTATTTT. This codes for CASKSLADTQYF.

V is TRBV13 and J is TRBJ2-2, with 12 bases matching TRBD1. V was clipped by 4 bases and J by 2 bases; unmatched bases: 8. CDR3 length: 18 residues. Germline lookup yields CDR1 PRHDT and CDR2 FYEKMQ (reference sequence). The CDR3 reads CASSSDMGQGANTGELFF. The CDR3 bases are TGTGCCAGCAGCTCCGACATGGGACAGGGGGCCAACACCGGGGAGCTGTTTTTT.

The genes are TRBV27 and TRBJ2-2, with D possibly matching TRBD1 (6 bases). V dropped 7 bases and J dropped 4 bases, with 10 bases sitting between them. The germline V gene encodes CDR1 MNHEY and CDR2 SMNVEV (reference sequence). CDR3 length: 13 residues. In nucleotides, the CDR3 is TGTGCCAGCACCTTACAGGGCACCGGGGAGCTGTTTTTT. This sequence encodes CASTLQGTGELFF.

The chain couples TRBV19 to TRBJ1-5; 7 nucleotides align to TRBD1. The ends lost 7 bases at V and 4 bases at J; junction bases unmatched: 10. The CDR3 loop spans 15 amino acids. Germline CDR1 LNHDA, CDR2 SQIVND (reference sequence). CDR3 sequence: CASTSTGIGNQPQHF. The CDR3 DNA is TGTGCCAGTACCTCGACAGGGATCGGGAATCAGCCCCAGCATTTT.

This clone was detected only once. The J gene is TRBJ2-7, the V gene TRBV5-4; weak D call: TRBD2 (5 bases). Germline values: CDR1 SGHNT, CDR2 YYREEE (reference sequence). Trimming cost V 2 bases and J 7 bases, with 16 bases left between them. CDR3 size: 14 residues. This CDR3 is CASSFGQPGREQYF. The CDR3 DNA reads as TGTGCCAGCAGCTTTGGTCAACCGGGGAGAGAGCAGTACTTC.

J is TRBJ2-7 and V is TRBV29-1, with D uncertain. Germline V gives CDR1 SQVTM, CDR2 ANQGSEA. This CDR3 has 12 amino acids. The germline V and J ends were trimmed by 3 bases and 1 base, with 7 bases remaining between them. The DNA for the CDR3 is TGCAGCGTTGATGGAGAGTCCTACGAGCAGTACTTC. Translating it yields CSVDGESYEQYF.

This CDR3 reads CASSSWAKDTEAFF. CDR3 in DNA: TGTGCCAGCAGCTCTTGGGCAAAGGACACTGAAGCTTTCTTT. This rearrangement joins TRBV5-4 to TRBJ1-1, with D unclear. This CDR3 has 14 residues. Germline lookup yields CDR1 SGHNT and CDR2 YYREEE (reference sequence). V lost 3 bases to trimming and J lost 3 bases, with 12 bases between them.

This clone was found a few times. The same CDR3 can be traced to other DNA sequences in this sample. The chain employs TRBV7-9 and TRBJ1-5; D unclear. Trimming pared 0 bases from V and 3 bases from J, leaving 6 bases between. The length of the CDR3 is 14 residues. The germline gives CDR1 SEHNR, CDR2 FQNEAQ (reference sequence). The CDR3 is CASSLAGTNQPQHF. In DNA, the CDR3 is TGTGCCAGCAGCTTAGCAGGAACCAATCAGCCCCAGCATTTT.

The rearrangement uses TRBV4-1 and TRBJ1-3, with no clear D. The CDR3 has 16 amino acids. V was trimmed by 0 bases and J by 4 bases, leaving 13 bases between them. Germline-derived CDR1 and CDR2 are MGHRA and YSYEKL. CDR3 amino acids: CASSQDRLVVGNTIYF. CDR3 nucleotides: TGCGCCAGCAGCCAAGATCGGTTGGTGGTCGGAAACACCATATATTTT.